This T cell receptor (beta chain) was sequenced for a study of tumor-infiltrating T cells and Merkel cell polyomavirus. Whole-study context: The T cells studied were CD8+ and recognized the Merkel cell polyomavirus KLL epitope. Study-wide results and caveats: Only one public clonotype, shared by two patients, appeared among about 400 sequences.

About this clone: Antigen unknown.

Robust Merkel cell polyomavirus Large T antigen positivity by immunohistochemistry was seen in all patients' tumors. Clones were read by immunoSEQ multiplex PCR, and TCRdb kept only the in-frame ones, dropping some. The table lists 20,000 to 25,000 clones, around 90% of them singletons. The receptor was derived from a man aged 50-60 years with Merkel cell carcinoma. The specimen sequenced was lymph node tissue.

The DNA for the CDR3 is TGTGCCAGCAGTTTGGTCGGTAACTATGGCTACACCTTC. Translation gives CASSLVGNYGYTF. The chain joins TRBV28 to TRBJ1-2; D is undetermined. This CDR3 is built from 13 residues. V shed 3 bases and J shed 1 base, with 6 bases lying between them. Germline-derived CDR1 and CDR2 are MDHEN and SYDVKM.